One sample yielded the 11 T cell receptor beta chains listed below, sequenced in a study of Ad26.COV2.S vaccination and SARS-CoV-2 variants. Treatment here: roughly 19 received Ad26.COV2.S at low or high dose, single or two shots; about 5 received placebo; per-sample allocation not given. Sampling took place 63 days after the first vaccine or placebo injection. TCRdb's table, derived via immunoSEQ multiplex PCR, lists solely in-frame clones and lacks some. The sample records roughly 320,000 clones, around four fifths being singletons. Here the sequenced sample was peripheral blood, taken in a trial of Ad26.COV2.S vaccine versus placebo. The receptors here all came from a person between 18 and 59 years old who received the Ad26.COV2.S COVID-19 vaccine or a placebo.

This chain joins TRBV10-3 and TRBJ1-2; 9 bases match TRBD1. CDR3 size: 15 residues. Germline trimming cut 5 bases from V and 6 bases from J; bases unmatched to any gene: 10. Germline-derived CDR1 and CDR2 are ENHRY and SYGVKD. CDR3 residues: CAISRQGVKDHGYTF. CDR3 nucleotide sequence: TGTGCCATCAGTCGACAGGGGGTGAAAGACCATGGCTACACCTTC.

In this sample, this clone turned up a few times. The CDR3 coding sequence is TGTGCCAGCAGCCCGCAGGGTCTGGGTGGCTACACCTTC. Protein product: CASSPQGLGGYTF. The chain recombines TRBV7-2 with TRBJ1-2, with D tentatively TRBD1 (5 bases). Per the germline V gene, CDR1 is SGHTA and CDR2 is FQGNSA. With 5 bases removed from V and 7 bases from J, the gap between germline ends came to 14 bases. The CDR3 loop spans 13 amino acids.

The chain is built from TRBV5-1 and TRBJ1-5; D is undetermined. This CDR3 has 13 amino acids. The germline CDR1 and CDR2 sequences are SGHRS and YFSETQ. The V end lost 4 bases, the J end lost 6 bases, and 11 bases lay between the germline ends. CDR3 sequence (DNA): TGCGCCAGCAGCACGGATGGGGTTCAGCCCCAGCATTTT. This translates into CASSTDGVQPQHF.

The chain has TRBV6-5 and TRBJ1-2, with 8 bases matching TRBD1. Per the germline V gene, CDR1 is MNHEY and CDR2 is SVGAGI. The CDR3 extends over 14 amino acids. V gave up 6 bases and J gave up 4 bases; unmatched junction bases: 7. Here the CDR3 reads CASSRRQGSYGYTF. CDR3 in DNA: TGTGCCAGCAGCCGAAGACAGGGGAGCTATGGCTACACCTTC.

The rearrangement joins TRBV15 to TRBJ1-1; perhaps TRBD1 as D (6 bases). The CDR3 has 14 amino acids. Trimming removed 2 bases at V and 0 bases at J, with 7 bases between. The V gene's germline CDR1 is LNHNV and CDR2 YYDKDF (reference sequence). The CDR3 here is CATSRQGLNTEAFF. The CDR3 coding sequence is TGTGCCACCAGCAGACAGGGGCTGAACACTGAAGCTTTCTTT. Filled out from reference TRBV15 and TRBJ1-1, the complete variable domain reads DAMVIQNPRYQVTQFGKPVTLSCSQTLNHNVMYWYQQKSSQAPKLLFHYYDKDFNNEADTPDNFQSRRPNTSFCFLDIRSPGLGDTAMYLCATSRQGLNTEAFFGQGTRLTVV.

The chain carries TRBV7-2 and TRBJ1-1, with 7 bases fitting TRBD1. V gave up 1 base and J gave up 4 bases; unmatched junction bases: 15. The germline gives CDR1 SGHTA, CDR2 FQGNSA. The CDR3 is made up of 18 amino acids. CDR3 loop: CASSLGFYMQGVSTEAFF. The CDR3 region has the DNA TGTGCCAGCAGCTTAGGATTTTATATGCAGGGGGTAAGCACTGAAGCTTTCTTT.

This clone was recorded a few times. CDR3 region: CASSYTLQSGMNYGYTF. The CDR3, as DNA: TGTGCCAGCAGTTACACCCTCCAGTCAGGAATGAACTATGGCTACACCTTC. The genes are TRBV2 and TRBJ1-2; D is uncertain. Per germline, CDR1 SNHLY and CDR2 FYNNEI. V shed 5 bases and J shed 2 bases, with 21 bases lying between them. CDR3 length: 17 amino acids.

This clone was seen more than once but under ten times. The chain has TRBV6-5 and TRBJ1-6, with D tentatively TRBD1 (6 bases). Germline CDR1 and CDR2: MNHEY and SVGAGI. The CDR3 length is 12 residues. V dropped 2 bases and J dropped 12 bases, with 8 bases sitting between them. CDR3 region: CASSYRGGPLHF. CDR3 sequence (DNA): TGTGCCAGCAGTTACAGGGGGGGACCCCTCCACTTT.

The CDR3 loop reads CASRTGAGGMSNQPQHF. The CDR3 DNA is TGTGCCAGTAGGACCGGCGCAGGGGGTATGAGCAATCAGCCCCAGCATTTT. This chain joins TRBV19 and TRBJ1-5; 7 positions match TRBD1. Per the germline V gene, CDR1 is LNHDA and CDR2 is SQIVND (reference sequence). The V and J ends lost 6 bases and 1 base, in that order; junction bases with no gene match: 12. The CDR3 totals 17 residues.

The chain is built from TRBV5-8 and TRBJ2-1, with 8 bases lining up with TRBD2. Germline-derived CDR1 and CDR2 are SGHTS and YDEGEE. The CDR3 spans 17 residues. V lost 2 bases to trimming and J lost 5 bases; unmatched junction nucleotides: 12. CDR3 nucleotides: TGTGCCAGCAGCTTTCAGTTAGCGGGGAGACAAAACAATGAGCAGTTCTTC. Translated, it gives CASSFQLAGRQNNEQFF. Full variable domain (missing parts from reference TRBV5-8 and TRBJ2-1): EAGVTQSPTHLIKTRGQQATLRCSPISGHTSVYWYQQALGLGLQFLLWYDEGEERNRGNFPPRFSGRQFPNYSSELNVNALELEDSALYLCASSFQLAGRQNNEQFFGPGTRLTVL.

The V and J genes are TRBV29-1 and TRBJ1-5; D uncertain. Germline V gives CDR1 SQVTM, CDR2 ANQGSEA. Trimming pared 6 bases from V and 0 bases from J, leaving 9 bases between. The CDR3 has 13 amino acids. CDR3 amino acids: CSVRTDSNQPQHF. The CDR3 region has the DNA TGCAGCGTCAGGACGGATAGCAATCAGCCCCAGCATTTT. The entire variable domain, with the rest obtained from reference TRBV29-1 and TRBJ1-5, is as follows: SAVISQKPSRDICQRGTSLTIQCQVDSQVTMMFWYRQQPGQSLTLIATANQGSEATYESGFVIDKFPISRPNLTFSTLTVSNMSPEDSSIYLCSVRTDSNQPQHFGDGTRLSIL.